Each of the 21 T cell receptor beta chains below was sequenced from the same sample in a study of blood T cell repertoires in COVID-19. Profiling relied on immunoSEQ multiplex PCR, and the TCRdb table lists in-frame clones only, not all of them. Here the sample spans about 160,000 clones, about 91% being singletons. Material: peripheral blood. The receptors come from a woman between 55 and 75 years old who had recovered from COVID-19.

The V gene is TRBV2, the J gene TRBJ2-7; 8 nucleotides agree with TRBD1. CDR3 length equals 13 residues. CDR1 is SNHLY, CDR2 FYNNEI, per germline. CDR3 in DNA: TGTGTTTCCGGACAGGGACGCTCCTACGAGCAGTACTTC. Translated, it gives CVSGQGRSYEQYF.

This sequence joins TRBV24-1 and TRBJ2-5; weak D call: TRBD2 (7 bases). CDR3 length: 16 amino acids. Looked up from germline, CDR1 is KGHDR and CDR2 is SFDVKD. The germline V and J ends were trimmed by 4 bases and 4 bases, with 18 bases remaining between them. CDR3 region: CATSDPKSGGGETQYF. CDR3 coding DNA: TGTGCCACCAGTGACCCCAAGTCGGGGGGCGGAGAGACCCAGTACTTC.

The sample holds one count of this clone. The V call is TRBV7-3, the J call TRBJ2-3; D is undetermined. The germline CDR1 and CDR2 sequences are SGHTA and FQGTGA. This CDR3 region has 14 residues. Trimming left V 2 bases short and J 4 bases short, with 10 bases between. In DNA form, the CDR3 reads TGTGCCAGCAGCTTATACAGATCTTCAGATACGCAGTATTTT. Amino acids: CASSLYRSSDTQYF.

The V call is TRBV4-2, the J call TRBJ1-4; D not resolved. The CDR3 is made up of 16 amino acids. V dropped 4 bases and J dropped 3 bases, with 15 bases sitting between them. Per germline, CDR1 LGHNA and CDR2 YNFKEQ. The CDR3 sequence: CASSPNAVAANEKLFF. The CDR3 DNA reads as TGTGCCAGCAGCCCTAATGCGGTTGCAGCTAATGAAAAACTGTTTTTT.

The chain employs TRBV6-2 or TRBV6-3 and TRBJ2-5, with 14 bases fitting TRBD2. The CDR3 is made up of 16 amino acids. V trimming: 6 bases; J trimming: 1 base; junction bases outside the gene matches: 4. The germline CDR1 and CDR2 sequences are MNHEY and SVGEGT. CDR3 DNA sequence: TGTGCCAGCAGCATAGGACTAGCGGGGGGCCAAGAGACCCAGTACTTC. It specifies CASSIGLAGGQETQYF.

The chain uses TRBV10-3 and TRBJ2-5; 9 positions agree with TRBD1. The CDR3 has 14 residues. CDR1 and CDR2 from the germline V gene are ENHRY and SYGVKD. Trimming removed 3 bases from V and 4 bases from J; junction bases left unmatched: 3. The CDR3 loop reads CAISEGTGTETQYF. CDR3 nucleotide sequence: TGTGCCATCAGTGAAGGGACAGGGACAGAGACCCAGTACTTC.

The V gene is TRBV19, the J gene TRBJ1-6; tentative D call: TRBD1 (5 bases). The germline V and J ends were trimmed by 7 bases and 0 bases, with 19 bases remaining between them. The CDR3 covers 18 residues. Germline CDR1 reads LNHDA; CDR2 reads SQIVND (reference sequence). Here the CDR3 DNA reads TGTGCCAGTAAGGGTTCAGGGCCTTGGAGCTCCTATAATTCACCCCTCCACTTT. Translated: CASKGSGPWSSYNSPLHF.

This chain links TRBV28 with TRBJ1-6; D is unclear. From germline, CDR1 is MDHEN and CDR2 SYDVKM. V was trimmed by 6 bases and J by 9 bases, leaving 12 bases between them. This CDR3 spans 13 amino acids. Here the CDR3 DNA reads TGTGCCAGCAGCCCGACGGGGAGTTCACCCCTCCACTTT. Its translation is CASSPTGSSPLHF. Together with reference TRBV28 and TRBJ1-6, the CDR3 gives the full variable domain: DVKVTQSSRYLVKRTGEKVFLECVQDMDHENMFWYRQDPGLGLRLIYFSYDVKMKEKGDIPEGYSVSREKKERFSLILESASTNQTSMYLCASSPTGSSPLHFGNGTRLTVT.

This clone was detected only a few times. The V call is TRBV6-5, the J call TRBJ1-3; 7 bases line up with TRBD1. V trimming: 0 bases; J trimming: 0 bases; junction bases outside the gene matches: 2. The CDR3 is 16 amino acids. CDR1 is MNHEY, CDR2 SVGAGI, per germline. The CDR3 loop is CASSYSPGGSGNTIYF. The DNA for the CDR3 is TGTGCCAGCAGTTACTCCCCAGGGGGCTCTGGAAACACCATATATTTT.

The rearrangement links TRBV6-1 to TRBJ1-1, with D tentatively TRBD1 (6 bases). V dropped 3 bases and J dropped 0 bases, with 8 bases sitting between them. The CDR3 loop spans 14 amino acids. Germline CDR1 and CDR2: MNHNS and SASEGT. The CDR3 DNA reads as TGTGCCAGCAGTGACAGGGGAATGAACACTGAAGCTTTCTTT. It encodes CASSDRGMNTEAFF.

The gene calls are TRBV11-2 and TRBJ1-2; D gene uncertain. With 5 bases removed from V and 0 bases from J, the gap between germline ends came to 13 bases. Per germline, CDR1 SGHAT and CDR2 FQNNGV. This CDR3 is 15 amino acids long. CDR3 bases: TGTGCCAGCAGCGCGAGCCTCGTCTCTAACTATGGCTACACCTTC. It yields the protein CASSASLVSNYGYTF.

The chain recombines TRBV21-1 with TRBJ2-1; the table's D call, TRBD2, has no DNA check behind it. TRBV21-1 is a known pseudogene. The CDR3 has 13 residues. Here the CDR3 reads CAPHIEGSNEQFF. The DNA of the CDR3 is TGTGCCCCCCACATTGAGGGAAGCAATGAGCAGTTCTTC.

The V and J genes are TRBV28 and TRBJ2-7; D unresolved. V was pared by 1 base and J by 2 bases, with 6 bases between. Per germline, CDR1 MDHEN and CDR2 SYDVKM. This CDR3 comprises 13 residues. CDR3 sequence: CASSLSPTYEQYF. The CDR3 DNA reads as TGTGCCAGCAGTTTATCCCCTACCTACGAGCAGTACTTC.

This clone appeared a single time. The chain is built from TRBV5-4 and TRBJ2-2, with TRBD2 as a possible D gene (6 bases). This CDR3 has 16 residues. The germline V gene encodes CDR1 SGHNT and CDR2 YYREEE (reference sequence). V was shortened by 0 bases and J by 3 bases, with 12 bases between the two germline ends. DNA for the CDR3: TGTGCCAGCAGCTTGGAGGCTACGGGGGACACCGGGGAGCTGTTTTTT. Its protein product is CASSLEATGDTGELFF.

This clone was seen a few times. V is TRBV2 and J is TRBJ1-4; 10 bases are shared with TRBD1. V lost 1 base to trimming and J lost 5 bases; unmatched junction nucleotides: 1. There are 15 residues in the CDR3. CDR1 is SNHLY, CDR2 FYNNEI, per germline. In nucleotides, the CDR3 is TGTGCCAGCAGTGAAGAGGGACAGGGGAATGAAAAACTGTTTTTT. As protein: CASSEEGQGNEKLFF.

This clone occurred once. The chain has TRBV5-1 and TRBJ1-1, with no clear D. The germline gives CDR1 SGHRS, CDR2 YFSETQ. The CDR3 length is 13 residues. With 4 bases removed from V and 2 bases from J, the gap between germline ends came to 9 bases. The CDR3 sequence is CASSPPRNTEAFF. For the CDR3, the DNA is TGCGCCAGCAGCCCCCCCAGAAACACTGAAGCTTTCTTT. The variable domain in full, with the rest retrieved from reference TRBV5-1 and TRBJ1-1, is KAGVTQTPRYLIKTRGQQVTLSCSPISGHRSVSWYQQTPGQGLQFLFEYFSETQRNKGNFPGRFSGRQFSNSRSEMNVSTLELGDSALYLCASSPPRNTEAFFGQGTRLTVV.

The chain carries TRBV18 and TRBJ2-7; TRBD2 matches 10 bases. Germline V gives CDR1 KGHSH, CDR2 LQKENI. The CDR3 loop spans 13 amino acids. V lost 3 bases, J lost 6 bases, and 2 bases stayed unmatched. CDR3 DNA: TGTGCCAGCTCACCGGGACTAGCGAGCGAGCAGTACTTC. Its translation is CASSPGLASEQYF.

The gene calls are TRBV11-2 and TRBJ2-3; 8 nucleotides match TRBD1. The germline V gene has CDR1 SGHAT and CDR2 FQNNGV. The CDR3 is 18 amino acids. V lost 5 bases to trimming and J lost 0 bases; unmatched junction nucleotides: 13. The CDR3 spells CASSRPRTGNPSTDTQYF. As DNA, the CDR3 is TGTGCCAGCAGCCGACCCCGGACAGGGAACCCTAGCACAGATACGCAGTATTTT. Filled out from reference TRBV11-2 and TRBJ2-3, the complete variable domain reads EAGVAQSPRYKIIEKRQSVAFWCNPISGHATLYWYQQILGQGPKLLIQFQNNGVVDDSQLPKDRFSAERLKGVDSTLKIQPAKLEDSAVYLCASSRPRTGNPSTDTQYFGPGTRLTVL.

The gene calls are TRBV27 and TRBJ1-1; 8 bases line up with TRBD1. V lost 3 bases, J lost 5 bases, and 8 bases stayed unmatched. This CDR3 contains 15 residues. The germline CDR1 and CDR2 sequences are MNHEY and SMNVEV (reference sequence). CDR3 coding DNA: TGTGCCAGCAGTTTCTCTCAAACAGGGGGAACTGAAGCTTTCTTT. This sequence encodes CASSFSQTGGTEAFF.

J is TRBJ2-6 and V is TRBV5-1; 10 bases are shared with TRBD1. The CDR3 is 15 residues long. The germline V gene encodes CDR1 SGHRS and CDR2 YFSETQ. Trimming cost V 8 bases and J 2 bases; bases outside gene matches: 4. DNA of the CDR3: TGCGCCAGTAAGGACAGGGGGACTGGGGCCAACGTCCTGACTTTC. Protein product: CASKDRGTGANVLTF.

The V call is TRBV28, the J call TRBJ1-1; D is undetermined. The V gene lost 3 bases and the J gene lost 6 bases, with 17 bases spanning the gap. This CDR3 is 15 amino acids long. The germline V gene encodes CDR1 MDHEN and CDR2 SYDVKM. The DNA of the CDR3 is TGTGCCAGCAGTTTGAGAAAGAGTCCCACCGCTGAAGCTTTCTTT. Amino acids: CASSLRKSPTAEAFF.